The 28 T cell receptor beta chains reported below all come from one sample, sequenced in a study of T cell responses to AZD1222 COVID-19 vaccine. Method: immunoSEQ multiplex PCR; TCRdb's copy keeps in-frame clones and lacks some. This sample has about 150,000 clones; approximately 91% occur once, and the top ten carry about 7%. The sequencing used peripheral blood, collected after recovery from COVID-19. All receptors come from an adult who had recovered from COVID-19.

CDR3 amino acids: CASSFRGLNEKLFF. As DNA, the CDR3 is TGTGCCAGCAGTTTCAGGGGCCTTAATGAAAAACTGTTTTTT. The chain uses TRBV28 and TRBJ1-4, with a weak D call TRBD1 (6 bases). Germline values: CDR1 MDHEN, CDR2 SYDVKM. Trimming shortened V by 3 bases and J by 4 bases, and 9 bases separated the two germline ends. This CDR3 contains 14 residues.

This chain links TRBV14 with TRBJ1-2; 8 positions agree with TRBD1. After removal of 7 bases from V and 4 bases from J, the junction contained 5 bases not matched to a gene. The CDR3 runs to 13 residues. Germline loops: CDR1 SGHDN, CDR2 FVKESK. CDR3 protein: CASKPQGAYGYTF. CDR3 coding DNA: TGTGCCAGCAAACCGCAGGGGGCCTATGGCTACACCTTC.

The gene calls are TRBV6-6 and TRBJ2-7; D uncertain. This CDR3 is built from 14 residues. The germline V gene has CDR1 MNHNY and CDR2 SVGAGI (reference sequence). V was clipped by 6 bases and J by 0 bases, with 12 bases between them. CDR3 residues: CASRPTRSSYEQYF. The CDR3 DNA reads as TGTGCCAGCAGGCCCACTCGAAGCTCCTACGAGCAGTACTTC.

This chain's CDR3 is CASSPSGRAQPQHF. CDR3 sequence (DNA): TGTGCCAGCAGTCCATCAGGGCGGGCTCAGCCCCAGCATTTT. The rearrangement links TRBV27 to TRBJ1-5, with D perhaps TRBD1 (5 bases). This CDR3 comprises 14 residues. Trimming pared 5 bases from V and 6 bases from J, leaving 14 bases between. Germline V lookup: CDR1 MNHEY, CDR2 SMNVEV (reference sequence).

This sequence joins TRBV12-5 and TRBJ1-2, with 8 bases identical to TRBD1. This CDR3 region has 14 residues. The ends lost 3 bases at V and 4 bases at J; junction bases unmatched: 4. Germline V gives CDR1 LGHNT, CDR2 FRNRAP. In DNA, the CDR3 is TGTGCTAGTGGTTTTGACAGGGGCATCTATGGCTACACCTTC. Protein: CASGFDRGIYGYTF.

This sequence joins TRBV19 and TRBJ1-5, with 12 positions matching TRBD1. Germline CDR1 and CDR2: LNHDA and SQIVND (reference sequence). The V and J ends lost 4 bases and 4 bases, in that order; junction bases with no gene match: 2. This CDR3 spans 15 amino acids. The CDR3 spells CASSKGQGANQPQHF. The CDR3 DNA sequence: TGTGCCAGTAGTAAGGGACAGGGGGCGAATCAGCCCCAGCATTTT. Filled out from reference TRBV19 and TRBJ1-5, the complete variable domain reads DGGITQSPKYLFRKEGQNVTLSCEQNLNHDAMYWYRQDPGQGLRLIYYSQIVNDFQKGDIAEGYSVSREKKESFPLTVTSAQKNPTAFYLCASSKGQGANQPQHFGDGTRLSIL.

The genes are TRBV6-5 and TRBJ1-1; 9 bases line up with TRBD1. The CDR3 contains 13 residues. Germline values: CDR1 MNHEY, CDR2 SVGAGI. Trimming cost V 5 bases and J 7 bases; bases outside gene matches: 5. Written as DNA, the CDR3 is TGTGCCAGCAGTAATTTGGGACAGGGTGAAGCTTTCTTT. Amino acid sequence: CASSNLGQGEAFF.

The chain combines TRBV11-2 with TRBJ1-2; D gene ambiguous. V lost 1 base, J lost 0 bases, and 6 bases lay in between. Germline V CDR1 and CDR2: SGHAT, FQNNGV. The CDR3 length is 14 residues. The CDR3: CASSLGAANYGYTF. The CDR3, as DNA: TGTGCCAGCAGCTTAGGAGCAGCTAACTATGGCTACACCTTC.

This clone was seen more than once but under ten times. The CDR3 loop reads CASGLVPVGGFDEQYF. The CDR3 coding sequence is TGTGCTAGTGGTTTGGTACCGGTAGGGGGTTTCGACGAGCAGTACTTC. This rearrangement joins TRBV12-5 to TRBJ2-7; TRBD1 might be the D (6 bases). This CDR3 comprises 16 residues. Per the germline V gene, CDR1 is LGHNT and CDR2 is FRNRAP. Trimming took 0 bases from V and 5 from J, leaving 17 bases between them.

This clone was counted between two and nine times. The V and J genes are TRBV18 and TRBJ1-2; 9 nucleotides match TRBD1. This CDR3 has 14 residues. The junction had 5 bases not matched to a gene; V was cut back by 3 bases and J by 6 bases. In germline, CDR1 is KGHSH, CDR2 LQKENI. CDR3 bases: TGTGCCAGCTCACCCGGGACAGGGAGAGATGGCTACACCTTC. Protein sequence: CASSPGTGRDGYTF.

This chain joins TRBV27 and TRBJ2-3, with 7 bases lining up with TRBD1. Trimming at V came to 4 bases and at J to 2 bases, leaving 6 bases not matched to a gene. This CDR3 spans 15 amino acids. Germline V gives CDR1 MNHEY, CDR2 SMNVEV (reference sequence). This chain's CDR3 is CASSSSGGDTDTQYF. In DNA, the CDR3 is TGTGCCAGCAGTTCGTCAGGGGGAGACACAGATACGCAGTATTTT.

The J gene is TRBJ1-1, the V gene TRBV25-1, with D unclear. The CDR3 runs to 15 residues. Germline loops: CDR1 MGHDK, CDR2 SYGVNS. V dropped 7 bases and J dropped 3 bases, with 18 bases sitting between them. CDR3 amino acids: CASTRNLGGDTEAFF. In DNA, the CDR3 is TGTGCCAGCACCAGGAATCTGGGAGGCGACACTGAAGCTTTCTTT.

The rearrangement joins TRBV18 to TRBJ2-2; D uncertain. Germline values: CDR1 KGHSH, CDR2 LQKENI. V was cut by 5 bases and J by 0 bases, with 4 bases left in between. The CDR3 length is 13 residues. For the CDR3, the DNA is TGTGCCAGCTCAACTACGAACACCGGGGAGCTGTTTTTT. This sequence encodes CASSTTNTGELFF. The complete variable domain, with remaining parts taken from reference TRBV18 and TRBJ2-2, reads NAGVMQNPRHLVRRRGQEARLRCSPMKGHSHVYWYRQLPEEGLKFMVYLQKENIIDESGMPKERFSAEFPKEGPSILRIQQVVRGDSAAYFCASSTTNTGELFFGEGSRLTVL.

CDR3 DNA: TGTGCCACCCTCCTGGTGAGTGTCCTTAACTATGGCTACACCTTC. Translated: CATLLVSVLNYGYTF. The chain joins TRBV7-9 to TRBJ1-2; D not resolved. V was pared by 10 bases and J by 1 base, with 19 bases between. Germline lookup yields CDR1 SEHNR and CDR2 FQNEAQ (reference sequence). The CDR3 totals 15 residues. The full variable domain, its missing parts supplied by reference TRBV7-9 and TRBJ1-2, is DTGVSQNPRHKITKRGQNVTFRCDPISEHNRLYWYRQTLGQGPEFLTYFQNEAQLEKSRLLSDRFSAERPKGSFSTLEIQRTEQGDSAMYLCATLLVSVLNYGYTFGSGTRLTVV.

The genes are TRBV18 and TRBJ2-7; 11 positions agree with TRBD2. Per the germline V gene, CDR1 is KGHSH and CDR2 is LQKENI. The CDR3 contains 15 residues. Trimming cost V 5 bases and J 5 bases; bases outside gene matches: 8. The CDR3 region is CASSAIAGGPNEQYF. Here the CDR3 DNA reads TGTGCCAGCTCAGCGATAGCGGGAGGGCCTAACGAGCAGTACTTC.

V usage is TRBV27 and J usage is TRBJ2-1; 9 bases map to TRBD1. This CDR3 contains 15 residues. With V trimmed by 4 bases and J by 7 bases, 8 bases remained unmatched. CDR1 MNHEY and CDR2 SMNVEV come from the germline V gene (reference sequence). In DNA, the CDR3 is TGTGCCAGCAGTTCAGACAGGGGGTTTAATAATGAGCAGTTCTTC. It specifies CASSSDRGFNNEQFF.

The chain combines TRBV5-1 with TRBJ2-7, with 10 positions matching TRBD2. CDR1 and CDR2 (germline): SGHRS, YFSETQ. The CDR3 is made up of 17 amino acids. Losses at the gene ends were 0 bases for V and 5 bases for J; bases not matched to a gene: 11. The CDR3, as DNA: TGCGCCAGCAGCTTGGATCCAGCGGGAGGGAGGCGGAACGAGCAGTACTTC. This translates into CASSLDPAGGRRNEQYF.

The CDR3 protein is CASSLAFTSGSSQETQYF. CDR3 DNA sequence: TGCGCCAGCAGCTTGGCCTTTACTAGCGGGTCCTCGCAAGAGACCCAGTACTTC. The chain carries TRBV5-1 and TRBJ2-5; the match to TRBD2 covers 9 bases. CDR3 size: 18 residues. Trimming removed 0 bases from V and 2 bases from J; junction bases left unmatched: 11. Germline CDR1 SGHRS, CDR2 YFSETQ.

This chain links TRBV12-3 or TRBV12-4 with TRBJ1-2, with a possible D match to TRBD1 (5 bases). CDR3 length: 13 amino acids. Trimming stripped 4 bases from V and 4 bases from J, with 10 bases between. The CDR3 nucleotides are TGTGCCAGCAGTTCCGGACAAATCTATGGCTACACCTTC. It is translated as CASSSGQIYGYTF.

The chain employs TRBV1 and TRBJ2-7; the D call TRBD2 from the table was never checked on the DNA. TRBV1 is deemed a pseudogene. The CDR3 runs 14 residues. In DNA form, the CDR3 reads TGCACCAGCAGCCCGGTCCTCTCACGAGGAGAGCAGTACTTC. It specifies CTSSPVLSRGEQYF.

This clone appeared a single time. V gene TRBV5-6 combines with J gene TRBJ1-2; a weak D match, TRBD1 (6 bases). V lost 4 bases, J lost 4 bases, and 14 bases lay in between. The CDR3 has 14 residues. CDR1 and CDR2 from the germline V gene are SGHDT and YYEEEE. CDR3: CASSPGGDIYGYTF. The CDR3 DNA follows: TGTGCCAGCAGCCCCGGGGGGGACATCTATGGCTACACCTTC.

CDR3 sequence: CASSSHRGQISGYTF. In DNA form, the CDR3 reads TGTGCCAGCAGTTCGCACAGGGGGCAGATCAGTGGCTACACCTTC. The rearrangement uses TRBV6-5 and TRBJ1-2; 9 nucleotides match TRBD1. J gave up 7 bases and V 4 bases, and 10 bases lay outside the gene matches. Germline values: CDR1 MNHEY, CDR2 SVGAGI. CDR3 length equals 15 residues.

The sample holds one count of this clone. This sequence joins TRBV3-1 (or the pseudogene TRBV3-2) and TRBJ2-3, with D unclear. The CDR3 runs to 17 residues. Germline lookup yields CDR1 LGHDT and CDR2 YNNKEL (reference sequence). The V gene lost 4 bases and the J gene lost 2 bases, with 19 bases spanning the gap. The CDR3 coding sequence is TGTGCCAGCAGCCCCAGTTTTTGGAGCCCAAACACAGATACGCAGTATTTT. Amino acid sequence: CASSPSFWSPNTDTQYF.

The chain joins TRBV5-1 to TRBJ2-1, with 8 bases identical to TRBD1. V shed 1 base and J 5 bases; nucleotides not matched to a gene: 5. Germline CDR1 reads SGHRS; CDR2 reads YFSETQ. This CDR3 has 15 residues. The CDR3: CASSLIPGGHNEQFF. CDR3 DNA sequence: TGCGCCAGCAGCTTGATTCCAGGGGGCCACAATGAGCAGTTCTTC.

DNA for the CDR3: TGCAGTGCTTACTATAACTATGGCTACACCTTC. This gives the protein CSAYYNYGYTF. The V gene is TRBV20-1, the J gene TRBJ1-2; D call uncertain. This CDR3 comprises 11 residues. Germline-derived CDR1 and CDR2 are DFQATT and SNEGSKA (reference sequence). V was cut by 5 bases and J by 1 base, with 5 bases left in between.

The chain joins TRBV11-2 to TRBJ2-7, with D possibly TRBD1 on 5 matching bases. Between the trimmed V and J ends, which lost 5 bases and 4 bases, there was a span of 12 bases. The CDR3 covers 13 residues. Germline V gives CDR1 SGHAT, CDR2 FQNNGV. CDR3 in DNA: TGTGCCAGCAGCGGCCTCTCAGGGTACGAGCAGTACTTC. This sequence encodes CASSGLSGYEQYF.

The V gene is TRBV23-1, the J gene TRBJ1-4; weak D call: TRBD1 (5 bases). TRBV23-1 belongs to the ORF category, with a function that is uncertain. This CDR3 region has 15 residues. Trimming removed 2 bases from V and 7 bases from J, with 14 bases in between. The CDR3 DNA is TGCGCCAGCAGTCAAAAGCTGGCAGGGTGTGAAAAACTGTTTTTT. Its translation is CASSQKLAGCEKLFF.

The CDR3: CASSVVGQGGLRDTEAFF. The CDR3 coding sequence is TGTGCCAGCAGCGTAGTGGGCCAAGGGGGGCTGAGGGACACTGAAGCTTTCTTT. J is TRBJ1-1 and V is TRBV9; perhaps TRBD1 as D (6 bases). Germline values: CDR1 SGDLS, CDR2 YYNGEE. This CDR3 is 18 amino acids long. V was clipped by 0 bases and J by 3 bases, with 21 bases between them.